This T cell receptor (beta chain) was found in a study of cytomegalovirus exposure and HLA in healthy donors. Study results and caveats: Certain indistinguishable V segments, among them TRBV6-2 and TRBV6-3, were excluded. Presence/absence analyses treated sequencing depth as roughly uniform across donors. It was shown in a later analysis that HLA-associated TCR beta chains were more clonally expanded than other, equally common chains. 164 TCR beta chains were listed as cytomegalovirus-associated.

This clone was seen once. Its specificity is not known. PCR involved 60 Vbeta and 13 Jbeta primers. This table comes from immunoSEQ multiplex PCR, and its TCRdb copy is limited to in-frame clones, with some not included. The sample includes about 130,000 clones, 75% to 85% of them seen just once. The ends were cut back, 5 bases at V and 5 bases at J, with 12 bases in the middle. Germline CDR1 SGHTA, CDR2 FQGTGA. The CDR3 length is 13 residues. The sequencing input was PBMCs. The receptor was isolated from a girl aged 2-15 years in good health and CMV-seronegative. The V and J genes are TRBV7-3 and TRBJ2-5; D uncertain. For the CDR3, the DNA is TGTGCCAGCAGCGCCCTCGCCGGGGAGACCCAGTACTTC. It codes for CASSALAGETQYF.